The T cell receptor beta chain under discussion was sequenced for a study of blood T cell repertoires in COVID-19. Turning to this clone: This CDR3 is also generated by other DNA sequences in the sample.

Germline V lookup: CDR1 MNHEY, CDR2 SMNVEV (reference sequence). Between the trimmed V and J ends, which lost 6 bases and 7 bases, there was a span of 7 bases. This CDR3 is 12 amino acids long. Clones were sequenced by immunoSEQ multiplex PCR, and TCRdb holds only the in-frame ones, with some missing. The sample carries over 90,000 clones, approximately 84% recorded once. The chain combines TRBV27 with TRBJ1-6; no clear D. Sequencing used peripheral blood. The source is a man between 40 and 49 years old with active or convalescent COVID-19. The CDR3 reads CASSLLNSPLHF. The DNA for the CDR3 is TGTGCCAGCAGCCTTTTAAATTCACCCCTCCACTTT.